The 32 T cell receptor beta chains given below trace back to one sample, sequenced in a study of blood T cells in healthy people across ages. The use of a sample-barcoded 5' primer and a J-beta primer mix characterized a second PCR of roughly 6 to 11 cycles. TCRdb reprocessed the 5' RACE reads via MiXCR and lists one record per CDR3 protein. This table holds 1.5 million to 2 million distinct CDR3 sequences, about 49% found once. The sample comprised blood. These receptors all stem from a woman aged 40 to 50 in good health.

This clonotype was counted only a few times. This CDR3 is CASSTGAGASTDTQYF. DNA of the CDR3: TGCGCCAGCAGCACAGGCGCAGGAGCTAGCACAGATACGCAGTATTTT. This rearrangement joins TRBV5-1 to TRBJ2-3; perhaps TRBD1 as D (5 bases). Germline CDR1 is SGHRS and CDR2 is YFSETQ. Deletions cut 4 bases from V and 0 bases from J, with 15 bases between. This CDR3 comprises 16 residues.

The chain carries TRBV28 and TRBJ1-5; D is unresolved. The CDR3 totals 14 residues. Germline V gene sequence: CDR1 MDHEN, CDR2 SYDVKM. Trimming shortened V by 2 bases and J by 7 bases, and 12 bases separated the two germline ends. The CDR3 loop reads CASSLVSVGQPQHF. DNA of the CDR3: TGTGCCAGCAGTTTAGTGTCAGTCGGACAGCCCCAGCATTTT.

The V and J genes are TRBV6-4 and TRBJ2-4; D is possibly TRBD2 (6 bases). The CDR3 loop spans 17 amino acids. V lost 7 bases, J lost 0 bases, and 19 bases lay in between. Germline lookup yields CDR1 MRHNA and CDR2 SNTAGT. The CDR3 sequence is CASICGAEDLAKNIQYF. DNA for the CDR3: TGTGCCAGCATCTGCGGGGCGGAGGATCTAGCCAAAAACATTCAGTACTTC.

The chain couples TRBV29-1 to TRBJ1-2; D not certain. The V gene lost 6 bases and the J gene lost 4 bases, with 15 bases spanning the gap. The CDR3 runs to 13 residues. Germline CDR1 SQVTM, CDR2 ANQGSEA. Written as DNA, the CDR3 is TGCAGCGTGATAGAACAGACTCTCTATGGCTACACCTTC. Protein product: CSVIEQTLYGYTF.

Only a few counts were recorded for this clonotype. The rearrangement uses TRBV13 and TRBJ2-3; the match to TRBD1 covers 7 bases. The CDR3 consists of 15 residues. Germline assignment: CDR1 PRHDT and CDR2 FYEKMQ (reference sequence). V gave up 2 bases and J gave up 6 bases; unmatched junction bases: 8. This CDR3 reads CASSLWGQSGDTQYF. The CDR3, as DNA: TGTGCCAGCAGCTTATGGGGACAGTCCGGTGATACGCAGTATTTT.

The J gene is TRBJ1-4, the V gene TRBV20-1; D may be TRBD1 (5 bases). The CDR3 has 14 residues. Trimming removed 5 bases from V and 4 bases from J, with 14 bases in between. Germline CDR1 is DFQATT and CDR2 is SNEGSKA (reference sequence). For the CDR3, the DNA is TGCAGTGCTGGATTGACAGTTGGTAATGAAAAACTGTTTTTT. The encoded protein is CSAGLTVGNEKLFF.

The J gene is TRBJ2-1, the V gene TRBV12-3 or TRBV12-4; D perhaps matches TRBD2 (5 bases). This CDR3 has 18 residues. Trimming stripped 6 bases from V and 6 bases from J, with 27 bases between. The CDR3 here is CASRPGNIGTNRCNEQFF. The CDR3 region has the DNA TGTGCCAGCAGACCGGGAAACATTGGCACCAACCGCTGCAATGAGCAGTTCTTC.

This clonotype was seen a few times. The chain joins TRBV29-1 to TRBJ2-5; 9 bases map to TRBD1. The ends lost 7 bases at V and 1 base at J; junction bases unmatched: 7. The CDR3 spans 14 residues. The germline gives CDR1 SQVTM, CDR2 ANQGSEA. The CDR3 reads CSGGRQGVQETQYF. In DNA, the CDR3 is TGCAGCGGCGGACGACAGGGGGTCCAAGAGACCCAGTACTTC.

This clonotype came up a few times. This chain uses TRBV14 with TRBJ2-3; no clear D gene. Germline V gene sequence: CDR1 SGHDN, CDR2 FVKESK. The CDR3 runs 15 residues. Trimming took off 1 base at V and 3 bases at J, with 11 bases between the two ends. In DNA form, the CDR3 reads TGTGCCAGCAGCCAAGTTGGCGTTGGAACAGATACGCAGTATTTT. Translation: CASSQVGVGTDTQYF.

The chain uses TRBV3-1 and TRBJ2-1; TRBD2 aligns across 9 bases. The CDR3 sequence is 21 residues long. The germline gives CDR1 LGHDT, CDR2 YNNKEL (reference sequence). J was trimmed by 0 bases and V by 4 bases; bases with no gene match: 19. CDR3 in amino acids: CASSRRGGKSGGTSSYNEQFF. The CDR3 DNA is TGTGCCAGCAGCCGAAGAGGCGGGAAGAGCGGGGGGACAAGCTCCTACAATGAGCAGTTCTTC.

J is TRBJ2-5 and V is TRBV7-9; TRBD2 is a possible D gene (6 bases). The germline V gene has CDR1 SEHNR and CDR2 FQNEAQ (reference sequence). The CDR3 has 16 amino acids. The V gene lost 5 bases and the J gene lost 11 bases, with 27 bases spanning the gap. CDR3 nucleotide sequence: TGTGCCAGCAGCCCACCCCCTAGACTAGGATACCATGAGCAGTACTTC. Its protein product is CASSPPPRLGYHEQYF.

J is TRBJ2-7 and V is TRBV4-1; no clear D. Judging by the DNA end, TRBJ2-5 fits better; the J call may be wrong. Germline loops: CDR1 MGHRA, CDR2 YSYEKL. The length of the CDR3 is 16 residues. The CDR3 bases are TGCGCCAGCAGCCAAGAGGTCGGCTTCCCCAGTGAGACCCAGTACTTC. It yields the protein CASSQEVGFPSETQYF.

Notes on this clonotype: Its ends do not fully match the called genes, so a read error is possible. The J gene is TRBJ2-7, the V gene TRBV12-3 or TRBV12-4; perhaps TRBD2 as D (5 bases). The end of the DNA is better explained by TRBJ2-5, so the J call may be wrong. The CDR3 covers 12 residues. DNA of the CDR3: TGTGCCATCAGTTTTACCGGAGGGACCCAGTACTTC. This encodes CAISFTGGTQYF.

The V gene is TRBV3-1, the J gene TRBJ2-1, with 9 bases identical to TRBD2. The CDR3 loop spans 14 amino acids. V trimming: 7 bases; J trimming: 7 bases; junction bases outside the gene matches: 8. Germline CDR1 reads LGHDT; CDR2 reads YNNKEL (reference sequence). The CDR3 reads CASKGGGAENEQFF. CDR3 nucleotide sequence: TGTGCCAGCAAGGGCGGGGGGGCAGAGAATGAGCAGTTCTTC.

This clonotype came up a few times. This rearrangement joins TRBV7-9 to TRBJ1-2; 7 bases are shared with TRBD1. Germline lookup yields CDR1 SEHNR and CDR2 FQNEAQ (reference sequence). V trimming: 5 bases; J trimming: 1 base; junction bases outside the gene matches: 7. This CDR3 comprises 15 residues. The CDR3 sequence is CASSPDRDLNYGYTF. CDR3 nucleotides: TGTGCCAGCAGCCCCGACAGGGACCTTAACTATGGCTACACCTTC.

In this sample, this clonotype turned up many times. The V call is TRBV7-9, the J call TRBJ2-7; D may be TRBD2 (6 bases). Germline CDR1 is SEHNR and CDR2 is FQNEAQ (reference sequence). V was trimmed by 8 bases and J by 2 bases, leaving 7 bases between them. This CDR3 region has 11 residues. In DNA, the CDR3 is TGTGCCAGCGGGGGGACCTACGAGCAGTACTTC. Translating gives CASGGTYEQYF.

The rearrangement joins TRBV4-1 to TRBJ2-5; D uncertain. The CDR3 contains 15 residues. In germline, CDR1 is MGHRA, CDR2 YSYEKL. The V end lost 2 bases, the J end lost 11 bases, and 21 bases lay between the germline ends. CDR3: CASSQRRVGYNEQYF. CDR3 bases: TGCGCCAGCAGCCAAAGAAGGGTCGGGTACAATGAGCAGTACTTC.

The sample holds a few counts of this clonotype. This chain joins TRBV6-2 or TRBV6-3 and TRBJ2-1, with a weak D call TRBD2 (5 bases). Trimming removed 6 bases from V and 7 bases from J, with 16 bases in between. Germline lookup yields CDR1 MNHEY and CDR2 SVGEGT. The CDR3 loop spans 14 amino acids. CDR3 nucleotides: TGTGCCAGCAGCCTACCGTCGGGAACGAATGAGCAGTTCTTC. Amino acid sequence: CASSLPSGTNEQFF.

This chain connects TRBV20-1 to TRBJ2-3; possibly TRBD1 for D (6 bases). This CDR3 is built from 15 residues. The ends were cut back, 0 bases at V and 2 bases at J, with 12 bases in the middle. Germline CDR1 is DFQATT and CDR2 is SNEGSKA (reference sequence). CDR3 residues: CSARDLWTDTDTQYF. In DNA, the CDR3 is TGCAGTGCTAGAGATCTGTGGACAGACACAGATACGCAGTATTTT.

The chain couples TRBV2 to TRBJ1-5; no definite D call. V was pared by 4 bases and J by 0 bases, with 10 bases between. Germline lookup yields CDR1 SNHLY and CDR2 FYNNEI. The CDR3 extends over 15 amino acids. CDR3 region: CASSGSGGSNQPQHF. The CDR3 DNA sequence: TGTGCCAGCAGTGGGTCAGGAGGTAGCAATCAGCCCCAGCATTTT.

Of note for this clonotype: Sequence at one end of the junction differs from germline and may be a read error. The chain combines TRBV29-1 with TRBJ2-3, with TRBD2 matching over 10 bases. CDR3 length: 13 residues. From germline, CDR1 is SQVTM and CDR2 ANQGSEA. CDR3 protein: CSFTGTSVNTLYF. CDR3 DNA sequence: TGCAGCTTTACCGGGACTAGCGTTAATACGCTGTATTTT.

The chain has TRBV27 and TRBJ2-5; D not resolved. This CDR3 region has 14 residues. V gave up 5 bases and J gave up 2 bases, with 12 bases separating them. Germline values: CDR1 MNHEY, CDR2 SMNVEV (reference sequence). The CDR3 region is CASSLRARQETQYF. The DNA for the CDR3 is TGTGCCAGCAGTCTAAGGGCCCGGCAAGAGACCCAGTACTTC.

V usage is TRBV6-2 or TRBV6-3 and J usage is TRBJ2-1; D may correspond to TRBD1 or TRBD2 (6 bases each). This CDR3 is 15 amino acids long. Germline CDR1 is MNHEY and CDR2 is SVGEGT. V lost 7 bases, J lost 3 bases, and 16 bases lay in between. The CDR3 loop reads CASNQGGPDYNEQFF. DNA for the CDR3: TGTGCCAGCAACCAAGGGGGGCCGGACTACAATGAGCAGTTCTTC.

The rearrangement uses TRBV10-3 and TRBJ1-2, with D tentatively TRBD1 (5 bases). Deletions cut 11 bases from V and 4 bases from J, with 14 bases between. In germline, CDR1 is ENHRY, CDR2 SYGVKD. This CDR3 has 12 amino acids. CDR3 coding DNA: TGTGCCGCAAGGGGTTTGGGCTATGGCTACACCTTC. It translates to CAARGLGYGYTF.

This clonotype was counted a few times. The V and J genes are TRBV7-2 and TRBJ2-5; D uncertain. The ends were cut back, 7 bases at V and 1 base at J, with 13 bases in the middle. Germline CDR1 and CDR2: SGHTA and FQGNSA. The CDR3 totals 14 residues. The CDR3 DNA follows: TGTGCCAGCACCGAACGGGCAGCCCAAGAGACCCAGTACTTC. Amino acid sequence: CASTERAAQETQYF.

This rearrangement joins TRBV9 to TRBJ2-5; 9 positions match TRBD2. Trimming removed 0 bases from V and 5 bases from J; junction bases left unmatched: 11. The CDR3 runs 17 residues. Germline V gives CDR1 SGDLS, CDR2 YYNGEE. The CDR3 nucleotides are TGTGCCAGCAGCGTAGGGGTAGCGGGGGCCGATTGGGAGACCCAGTACTTC. It encodes CASSVGVAGADWETQYF.

Written as DNA, the CDR3 is TGTGCCAGCAGTCACAGAATGGGGACGGCTTTCTTT. It yields the protein CASSHRMGTAFF. The chain uses TRBV6-5 and TRBJ1-1; weak D call: TRBD1 (5 bases). This CDR3 has 12 residues. The ends were cut back, 5 bases at V and 11 bases at J, with 15 bases in the middle. Germline CDR1 is MNHEY and CDR2 is SVGAGI.

The V and J genes are TRBV2 and TRBJ2-1; TRBD2 is a possible D gene (5 bases). Germline V CDR1 and CDR2: SNHLY, FYNNEI. The CDR3 has 15 residues. V was pared by 4 bases and J by 7 bases, with 17 bases between. The CDR3: CASSGGSGAANEQFF. The DNA of the CDR3 is TGTGCCAGCAGTGGTGGCAGTGGAGCGGCAAATGAGCAGTTCTTC. Full variable domain (rest looked up from reference TRBV2 and TRBJ2-1): EPEVTQTPSHQVTQMGQEVILRCVPISNHLYFYWYRQILGQKVEFLVSFYNNEISEKSEIFDDQFSVERPDGSNFTLKIRSTKLEDSAMYFCASSGGSGAANEQFFGPGTRLTVL.

A remark on this clonotype: One end of the junction does not line up with germline, which may come from a read error. The rearrangement uses TRBV20-1 and TRBJ2-1, with D tentatively TRBD2 (6 bases). Germline V gene data show CDR1 as DFQATT and CDR2 as SNEGSKA (reference sequence). The CDR3 loop spans 13 amino acids. The CDR3 protein is CSAAGPNYNERFF. CDR3 nucleotides: TGCAGTGCGGCGGGACCTAACTACAATGAGCGGTTCTTC.

This rearrangement joins TRBV12-3 or TRBV12-4 to TRBJ2-6, with a tentative D call TRBD1 (5 bases). The CDR3 has 17 residues. Deletions cut 5 bases from V and 0 bases from J, with 14 bases between. DNA for the CDR3: TGTGCCAGCAGTACATCAGGGCACTTCTCTGGGGCCAACGTCCTGACTTTC. It specifies CASSTSGHFSGANVLTF.

This sequence joins TRBV27 and TRBJ2-7, with TRBD2 as a possible D gene (5 bases). The CDR3 sequence is 13 residues long. Germline V gene data show CDR1 as MNHEY and CDR2 as SMNVEV (reference sequence). Between the trimmed V and J ends, which lost 4 bases and 7 bases, there was a span of 14 bases. The CDR3 nucleotides are TGTGCCAGCAGTTCTGGACTTGTCAATGAGCAGTACTTC. It codes for CASSSGLVNEQYF.

This chain connects TRBV2 to TRBJ2-7; 7 positions match TRBD1. The germline CDR1 and CDR2 sequences are SNHLY and FYNNEI. The junction had 9 bases not matched to a gene; V was cut back by 2 bases and J by 2 bases. This CDR3 has 16 amino acids. The CDR3 is CASSELRDRGPYEQYF. CDR3 in DNA: TGTGCCAGCAGTGAATTGAGGGACAGAGGACCCTACGAGCAGTACTTC.